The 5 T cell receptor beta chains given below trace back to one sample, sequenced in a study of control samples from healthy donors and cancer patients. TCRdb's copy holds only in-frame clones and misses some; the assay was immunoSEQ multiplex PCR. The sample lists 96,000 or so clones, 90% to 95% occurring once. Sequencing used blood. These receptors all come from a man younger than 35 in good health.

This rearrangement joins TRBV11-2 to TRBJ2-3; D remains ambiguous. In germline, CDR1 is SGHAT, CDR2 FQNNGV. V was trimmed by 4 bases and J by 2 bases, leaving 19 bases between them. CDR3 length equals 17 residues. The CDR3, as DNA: TGTGCCAGCAGCTCCTCCGGTGTCAATCGACCCACAGATACGCAGTATTTT. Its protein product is CASSSSGVNRPTDTQYF.

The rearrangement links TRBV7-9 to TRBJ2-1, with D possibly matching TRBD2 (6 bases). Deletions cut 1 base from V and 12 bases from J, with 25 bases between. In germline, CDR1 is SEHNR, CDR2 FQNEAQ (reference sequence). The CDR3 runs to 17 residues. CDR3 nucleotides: TGTGCCAGCAGCTTAGGGGTGATGGAGGGCGTGGCCGCTAGGCAGTTCTTC. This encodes CASSLGVMEGVAARQFF.

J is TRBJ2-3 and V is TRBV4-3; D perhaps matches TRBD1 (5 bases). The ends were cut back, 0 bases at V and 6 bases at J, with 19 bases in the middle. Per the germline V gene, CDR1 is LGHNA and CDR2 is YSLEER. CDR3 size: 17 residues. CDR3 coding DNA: TGCGCCAGCAGCCAAGATACCGCCAGGGCGGTAAAGGATACGCAGTATTTT. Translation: CASSQDTARAVKDTQYF.

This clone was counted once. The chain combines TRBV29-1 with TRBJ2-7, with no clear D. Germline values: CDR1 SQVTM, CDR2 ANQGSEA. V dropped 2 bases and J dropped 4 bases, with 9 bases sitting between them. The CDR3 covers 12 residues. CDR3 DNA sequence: TGCAGCGTTGAATTGGGTTCTTACGAGCAGTACTTC. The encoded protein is CSVELGSYEQYF.

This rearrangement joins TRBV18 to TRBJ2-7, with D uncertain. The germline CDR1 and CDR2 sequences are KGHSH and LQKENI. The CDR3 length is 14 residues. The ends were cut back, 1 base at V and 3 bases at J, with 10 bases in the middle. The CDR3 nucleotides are TGTGCCAGCTCACCACGTGCAGAGAACTACGAGCAGTACTTC. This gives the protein CASSPRAENYEQYF.